The clone carrying this T cell receptor (beta chain) has a handful of counts. The sample belongs to a study of regulatory T cells in long-lasting Graves disease. Stated time point: newly diagnosed GD, antithyroid drugs for less than 3 months. The TCR library was prepared using RNA isolated from PBMCs. CDR3 regions were amplified by Arm-PCR using iRepertoire HTBI primers to build TCR beta libraries. TCRdb re-called the multiplex PCR reads with MiXCR, one entry per CDR3 protein. The sample comprises roughly 510,000 distinct CDR3 sequences, roughly 15% of which are singletons, and approximately 12% rests with the top ten. V gave up 5 bases and J gave up 0 bases, with 10 bases separating them. The V gene's germline CDR1 is SGHVS and CDR2 FNYEAQ. The CDR3 is made up of 14 amino acids. A further study also used this sample, focusing on T cells in Graves' hyperthyroidism and ophthalmopathy. That study reports: A set of HTBI primers served as the primers for a first-round RT-PCR of the TCR CDR3. Ophthalmopathy was separated from stable hyperthyroidism by a 13 V-J model.

Here the sequenced sample was peripheral blood mononuclear cells (PBMCs), taken at new diagnosis, from a patient treated with antithyroid drugs. The chain carries TRBV7-6 and TRBJ1-1; no definite D call. This clonotype was obtained from a man younger than 35 with Graves disease. CDR3 DNA: TGTGCCAGCAGCCTGGGCTTCATGAACACTGAAGCTTTCTTT. Translation: CASSLGFMNTEAFF. The full variable domain, its missing parts supplied by reference TRBV7-6 and TRBJ1-1, is GAGVSQSPRYKVTKRGQDVALRCDPISGHVSLYWYRQALGQGPEFLTYFNYEAQQDKSGLPNDRFSAERPEGSISTLTIQRTEQRDSAMYRCASSLGFMNTEAFFGQGTRLTVV.